The 9 T cell receptor beta chains presented below share a single source sample, sequenced in a study of T cell repertoires in cytomegalovirus infection. TCRdb re-called the reads with MiXCR, one entry per CDR3 protein. The data show a few hundred thousand distinct CDR3 sequences, about 33% seen once. Which antigens these TCRs recognize remains unknown. This material consisted of cultured PBMCs, taken from culture after CMV antigen stimulation. These TCRs come from a human donor in good health (CMV status not recorded). Some clones in this sample may be carry-over from other donors' samples.

This clonotype has only a few counts. The V call is TRBV11-2, the J call TRBJ2-6; 8 bases fit TRBD2. Germline CDR1 and CDR2: SGHAT and FQNNGV. The CDR3 spans 19 residues. The junction had 7 bases not matched to a gene; V was cut back by 0 bases and J by 0 bases. The CDR3 is CASSLDVGGRNSGANVLTF. CDR3 DNA sequence: TGTGCCAGCAGCTTAGACGTAGGCGGGAGGAACTCTGGGGCCAACGTCCTGACTTTC.

There are a few counts of this clonotype. The J gene is TRBJ2-5, the V gene TRBV11-2, with a weak D call TRBD2 (5 bases). Trimming shortened V by 0 bases and J by 5 bases, and 13 bases separated the two germline ends. The CDR3 contains 15 residues. Germline values: CDR1 SGHAT, CDR2 FQNNGV. The CDR3 here is CASSLEALRRETQYF. DNA of the CDR3: TGTGCCAGCAGCTTAGAGGCACTTCGGAGGGAGACCCAGTACTTC.

The chain employs TRBV7-3 and TRBJ2-1, with TRBD2 matching 14 bases. This CDR3 spans 18 amino acids. The germline gives CDR1 SGHTA, CDR2 FQGTGA. After removal of 4 bases from V and 0 bases from J, the junction contained 5 bases not matched to a gene. The CDR3 DNA reads TGTGCCAGCAGCTCCAGGACTAGCGGGAGGCCCTCCTACAATGAGCAGTTCTTC. Translation: CASSSRTSGRPSYNEQFF.

J is TRBJ1-6 and V is TRBV7-2, with 7 bases fitting TRBD1. Germline V gene sequence: CDR1 SGHTA, CDR2 FQGNSA. Trimming removed 1 base from V and 8 bases from J; junction bases left unmatched: 2. The CDR3 consists of 14 residues. CDR3 sequence: CASSLERGHSPLHF. The CDR3 DNA reads as TGTGCCAGCAGCTTAGAAAGGGGGCATTCACCCCTCCACTTT.

The rearrangement links TRBV5-1 to TRBJ2-5; D not certain. Trimming left V 0 bases short and J 0 bases short, with 6 bases between. The CDR3 covers 14 residues. Germline V gives CDR1 SGHRS, CDR2 YFSETQ. CDR3 in amino acids: CASSLGLDQETQYF. CDR3 coding DNA: TGCGCCAGCAGCTTGGGCCTTGACCAAGAGACCCAGTACTTC. Supplemented by reference TRBV5-1 and TRBJ2-5, the full variable domain reads KAGVTQTPRYLIKTRGQQVTLSCSPISGHRSVSWYQQTPGQGLQFLFEYFSETQRNKGNFPGRFSGRQFSNSRSEMNVSTLELGDSALYLCASSLGLDQETQYFGPGTRLLVL.

This chain links TRBV27 with TRBJ2-1; 10 bases are a match to TRBD2. V lost 2 bases, J lost 3 bases, and 7 bases stayed unmatched. Germline V gene lookup returns CDR1 MNHEY and CDR2 SMNVEV (reference sequence). The CDR3 covers 17 residues. The CDR3 bases are TGTGCCAGCAGTTTACGGGGGACTAGCGTCCTCTACAATGAGCAGTTCTTC. Its protein product is CASSLRGTSVLYNEQFF.

CDR3 region: CASSSRQGRENTGELFF. The CDR3 coding sequence is TGTGCCAGCAGCTCCAGACAGGGGCGAGAGAACACCGGGGAGCTGTTTTTT. The chain links TRBV11-2 to TRBJ2-2, with 8 bases lining up with TRBD1. Germline CDR1 and CDR2: SGHAT and FQNNGV. The length of the CDR3 is 17 residues. V trimming: 4 bases; J trimming: 1 base; junction bases outside the gene matches: 8.

This clonotype was seen only a few times. The rearrangement joins TRBV7-2 to TRBJ2-1; D gene uncertain. Germline values: CDR1 SGHTA, CDR2 FQGNSA. The CDR3 contains 12 residues. V was pared by 1 base and J by 13 bases, with 11 bases between. The CDR3, as DNA: TGTGCCAGCAGCTTAGATAACCTTTCCCAGTTCTTC. Translating it yields CASSLDNLSQFF.

The chain links TRBV6-2 or TRBV6-3 to TRBJ2-3, with 11 bases matching TRBD2. Trimming at V came to 4 bases and at J to 6 bases, leaving 6 bases not matched to a gene. The CDR3 runs to 15 residues. CDR1 is MNHEY and CDR2 is SVGEGT in the germline V gene. The DNA of the CDR3 is TGTGCCAGCAGTTTTGTAGCGGGAGGGCCGGATACGCAGTATTTT. Amino acids: CASSFVAGGPDTQYF.